The clone carrying this T cell receptor (beta chain) occurred once. Methods used by the authors: The authors estimated nucleated cell counts from reference gene primer amplification. Sequencing was performed with immunoSEQ multiplex PCR; in TCRdb, only in-frame clones are kept and a portion is missing. For V, J and clone size, that table is used; D and trimming come from the DNA. Seen here are approximately 170,000 clones, approximately 82% observed once, and the top ten hold about 19%. These data belong to a study of blood T cell repertoires in COVID-19. Looking at the study overall: Sources were T cells, B-cell-depleted T cells, or PBMCs; the material itself was cDNA or gDNA.

This clonotype was obtained from a woman in her 70s who had recovered from COVID-19. The sample was peripheral blood.

CDR3 sequence: CAWTPGAYNSPLHF. The CDR3, as DNA: TGTGCCTGGACCCCAGGGGCCTATAATTCACCCCTCCACTTT. The chain couples TRBV30 to TRBJ1-6, with D perhaps TRBD1 (6 bases). The CDR3 is 14 residues long. Deletions cut 4 bases from V and 2 bases from J, with 9 bases between. CDR1 is GTSNPN and CDR2 is SVGIG in the germline V gene (reference sequence).